The rows below give T cell receptor beta chains drawn from one sample of a study of cytomegalovirus exposure and HLA in healthy donors. Profiling relied on immunoSEQ multiplex PCR, and the TCRdb table lists in-frame clones only, not all of them. The sample has around 130,000 clones, around nine tenths seen once; the top ten hold roughly 1.4%. The material sequenced was PBMCs. The receptors originated from a man aged 25-45 years in good health and CMV-seronegative. CDR3s include the opening cysteine and the closing phenylalanine or tryptophan. D genes are given only for firm matches. Clone sizes are given selectively: once, few, many, or a class where the clone is expanded.

TGTGCCATCAGTGAACAGGGGCGCGGGAACACTGAAGCTTTCTTT	CAISEQGRGNTEAFF	TRBV10-3	TRBD1	-	TRBJ1-1
TGCGCCAGCAGCCAAGGGACAGGCCGGTCCAATCAGCCCCAGCATTTT	CASSQGTGRSNQPQHF	TRBV4-1	TRBD1	-	TRBJ1-5
TGTGCCAGTAGTATACGTGCGGGAGATCAGCCCCAGCATTTT	CASSIRAGDQPQHF	TRBV19	-	few	TRBJ1-5
TGTGCTAGTGGTCCGGGAGTAGGAATTCAGTTCTTC	CASGPGVGIQFF	TRBV12-5	-	-	TRBJ2-1
TGTGCCAGCAGCGTAGCGGAGGGCCGGTACAATGAGCAGTTCTTC	CASSVAEGRYNEQFF	TRBV9	-	-	TRBJ2-1
TGTGCCACCAGCAGAGCCGAAGGCGGCAGGGGACGAAACACCGGGGAGCTGTTTTTT	CATSRAEGGRGRNTGELFF	TRBV15	-	-	TRBJ2-2
TGTGCCAGCACGGGGACTCCAGCAGATACGCAGTATTTT	CASTGTPADTQYF	TRBV6-5	-	few	TRBJ2-3
TGTGCCAGCAGCCCGGACACATATGGCTACACCTTC	CASSPDTYGYTF	TRBV5-5	-	once	TRBJ1-2
TGTGCCAGCGGGACGACTAGCGCGGACCATGAGCAGTTCTTC	CASGTTSADHEQFF	TRBV7-2	TRBD2	once	TRBJ2-1
TGTGCCAGCAGCTTAATCCAGGGCGAAGAGACCCAGTACTTC	CASSLIQGEETQYF	TRBV7-9	-	-	TRBJ2-5
TGTGCCAGCACACCGGGAAACGGGACAACCCACGAGCAGTACTTC	CASTPGNGTTHEQYF	TRBV21-1	-	-	TRBJ2-7
TGTGCCAGCAGCGTACGCCCGGACACTGAAGCTTTCTTT	CASSVRPDTEAFF	TRBV9	-	-	TRBJ1-1